What follows are 20 T cell receptor beta chains derived from one specimen sequenced in a study of blood T cell repertoires in COVID-19. TCRdb keeps only in-frame clones here, not all; method: immunoSEQ multiplex PCR. This table has about 350,000 clones, more than 70% appearing once. Specimen: PBMCs or T cells enriched from blood (not recorded which). The receptors were sampled from a woman in her thirties who had been exposed to COVID-19.

This rearrangement joins TRBV7-8 to TRBJ2-5, with 10 bases fitting TRBD2. CDR3 length: 15 amino acids. Germline CDR1 is SGHVS and CDR2 is FQNEAQ. The junction had 2 bases not matched to a gene; V was cut back by 3 bases and J by 1 base. The CDR3, as DNA: TGTGCCAGCAGCTTTAAGCGGGGGGGCCAAGAGACCCAGTACTTC. It codes for CASSFKRGGQETQYF.

The chain combines TRBV10-1 with TRBJ1-2, with 7 bases identical to TRBD1. The V gene end was trimmed by 0 bases and the J gene end by 4 bases; junction bases not matched to a gene: 2. The V gene's germline CDR1 is WNHNN and CDR2 SYGVQD (reference sequence). The CDR3 length is 14 residues. In DNA form, the CDR3 reads TGCGCCAGCAGTGAGTCGCGACAGGGCTATGGCTACACCTTC. It codes for CASSESRQGYGYTF.

This chain uses TRBV7-8 with TRBJ1-5, with 12 bases identical to TRBD1. The V segment lost 7 bases and the J segment 4 bases; nucleotides outside the gene matches: 8. The CDR3 is made up of 16 amino acids. The V gene's germline CDR1 is SGHVS and CDR2 FQNEAQ. CDR3 DNA sequence: TGTGCCAGCACTAACCGGGACAGGGGGCCAAATCAGCCCCAGCATTTT. Translated, it gives CASTNRDRGPNQPQHF. The whole variable domain, remainder taken from reference TRBV7-8 and TRBJ1-5, is GAGVSQSPRYKVAKRGQDVALRCDPISGHVSLFWYQQALGQGPEFLTYFQNEAQLDKSGLPSDRFFAERPEGSVSTLKIQRTQQEDSAVYLCASTNRDRGPNQPQHFGDGTRLSIL.

The chain employs TRBV19 and TRBJ2-3; possibly TRBD1 for D (5 bases). The V and J ends lost 5 bases and 0 bases respectively, with 9 bases between them. Germline assignment: CDR1 LNHDA and CDR2 SQIVND (reference sequence). This CDR3 has 14 residues. The CDR3 protein is CASSWTSSTDTQYF. For the CDR3, the DNA is TGTGCCAGTAGTTGGACATCTAGCACAGATACGCAGTATTTT.

The chain is built from TRBV15 and TRBJ1-4, with D possibly TRBD1 on 5 matching bases. The CDR3 spans 13 residues. Germline assignment: CDR1 LNHNV and CDR2 YYDKDF (reference sequence). V dropped 4 bases and J dropped 7 bases, with 10 bases sitting between them. The CDR3 sequence is CATSKGPIEKLFF. CDR3 sequence (DNA): TGTGCCACCAGCAAGGGGCCGATTGAAAAACTGTTTTTT.

This clone was detected only once. V and J are TRBV24-1 and TRBJ2-3, with 11 positions matching TRBD1. With 5 bases clipped from V and 0 bases from J, the junction kept 18 bases outside the gene matches. Germline CDR1 and CDR2: KGHDR and SFDVKD. The CDR3 sequence is 21 residues long. CDR3 loop: CATSGPPGQGVRDSSTDTQYF. The CDR3 DNA follows: TGTGCCACCAGTGGCCCACCGGGACAGGGGGTAAGGGATTCTAGCACAGATACGCAGTATTTT.

This clone is a singleton in its sample. The chain combines TRBV7-8 with TRBJ2-5, with TRBD2 matching over 8 bases. The CDR3 is 17 residues long. Trimming at V came to 4 bases and at J to 3 bases, leaving 13 bases not matched to a gene. The germline V gene has CDR1 SGHVS and CDR2 FQNEAQ. The CDR3 coding sequence is TGTGCCAGCAGCTCTAGGTGGGGACTAGGCGAAAAAGAGACCCAGTACTTC. This encodes CASSSRWGLGEKETQYF.

This chain uses TRBV11-2 with TRBJ2-1, with D possibly TRBD2 on 5 matching bases. This CDR3 region has 13 residues. V dropped 4 bases and J dropped 9 bases, with 13 bases sitting between them. Germline CDR1 reads SGHAT; CDR2 reads FQNNGV. The CDR3 spells CASSSYPRGEQFF. CDR3 in DNA: TGTGCCAGCAGCTCATATCCTCGGGGTGAGCAGTTCTTC.

Note on this clone: Other DNA sequences in the sample encode the same CDR3. The gene calls are TRBV18 and TRBJ2-5; the match to TRBD2 covers 8 bases. The trim removed 3 bases at V and 5 bases at J, leaving 5 bases unmatched. The CDR3 runs 14 residues. CDR1 is KGHSH, CDR2 LQKENI, per germline. The DNA for the CDR3 is TGTGCCAGCTCACCCGGACTAGCTGGGGAGACCCAGTACTTC. It specifies CASSPGLAGETQYF.

The chain has TRBV9 and TRBJ2-7; TRBD1 might be the D (6 bases). Looked up from germline, CDR1 is SGDLS and CDR2 is YYNGEE. The CDR3 is 13 amino acids. V lost 4 bases, J lost 6 bases, and 14 bases lay in between. The CDR3 DNA follows: TGTGCCAGCAGCCTTGGGGGCTTTGCCGAGCAGTACTTC. Its protein product is CASSLGGFAEQYF.

The chain combines TRBV6-2 or TRBV6-3 with TRBJ1-5; possible D gene TRBD1, 6 bases. CDR1 is MNHEY and CDR2 is SVGEGT in the germline V gene. V was trimmed by 0 bases and J by 0 bases, leaving 12 bases between them. The CDR3 loop spans 17 amino acids. The CDR3 DNA follows: TGTGCCAGCAGTTACTCGAAGGGGGTTTATAGCAATCAGCCCCAGCATTTT. Translation gives CASSYSKGVYSNQPQHF.

This sequence joins TRBV7-9 and TRBJ2-7; possible D gene TRBD2, 5 bases. Germline loops: CDR1 SEHNR, CDR2 FQNEAQ (reference sequence). Trimming pared 1 base from V and 2 bases from J, leaving 12 bases between. The length of the CDR3 is 15 residues. CDR3 in DNA: TGTGCCAGCAGCTTAGTTGGAGGCGGAACCTACGAGCAGTACTTC. As protein: CASSLVGGGTYEQYF. The variable domain in full, with the rest retrieved from reference TRBV7-9 and TRBJ2-7, is DTGVSQNPRHKITKRGQNVTFRCDPISEHNRLYWYRQTLGQGPEFLTYFQNEAQLEKSRLLSDRFSAERPKGSFSTLEIQRTEQGDSAMYLCASSLVGGGTYEQYFGPGTRLTVT.

This chain joins TRBV6-4 and TRBJ1-5, with 8 bases matching TRBD1. V gave up 5 bases and J gave up 10 bases; unmatched junction bases: 13. Per the germline V gene, CDR1 is MRHNA and CDR2 is SNTAGT. The CDR3 runs 15 residues. CDR3 sequence reads: CASSPGTGPWSPQHF. DNA of the CDR3: TGTGCCAGCAGTCCCGGGACAGGTCCTTGGAGTCCCCAGCATTTT.

The count of this clone is one. This sequence joins TRBV5-1 and TRBJ2-1, with 11 bases lining up with TRBD2. The CDR3 sequence is 17 residues long. V dropped 4 bases and J dropped 7; count of bases not matched to a gene: 13. Germline loops: CDR1 SGHRS, CDR2 YFSETQ. The chain's CDR3 is CASSHNILAGVGNEQFF. The CDR3 coding sequence is TGCGCCAGCAGCCATAACATACTAGCGGGAGTTGGAAATGAGCAGTTCTTC.

V gene TRBV5-1 combines with J gene TRBJ2-3; 12 nucleotides align to TRBD2. The CDR3 covers 16 residues. Per the germline V gene, CDR1 is SGHRS and CDR2 is YFSETQ. J gave up 4 bases and V 4 bases, and 7 bases lay outside the gene matches. The CDR3 DNA follows: TGCGCCAGCAGCCCCCGGACTAGCGGGAACCCAGATACGCAGTATTTT. It specifies CASSPRTSGNPDTQYF.

The rearrangement uses TRBV10-3 and TRBJ1-5, with D possibly being TRBD1 (5 bases). Germline loops: CDR1 ENHRY, CDR2 SYGVKD. The ends were cut back, 4 bases at V and 5 bases at J, with 12 bases in the middle. This CDR3 has 14 amino acids. CDR3 nucleotide sequence: TGTGCCATCAGTGCCGACGCAGGGTATCAGCCCCAGCATTTT. Translation: CAISADAGYQPQHF.

The chain employs TRBV6-1 and TRBJ2-5; D is undetermined. Germline V gene sequence: CDR1 MNHNS, CDR2 SASEGT. V was cut by 4 bases and J by 7 bases, with 22 bases left in between. The CDR3 sequence is 16 residues long. CDR3 sequence reads: CASSVSEHQALGTQYF. As DNA, the CDR3 is TGTGCCAGCAGTGTAAGTGAACACCAGGCTCTTGGGACCCAGTACTTC.

The V and J genes are TRBV5-4 and TRBJ2-2, with D maybe TRBD1 (6 bases). Trimming took 5 bases from V and 5 from J, leaving 19 bases between them. The CDR3 runs to 16 residues. The germline V gene has CDR1 SGHNT and CDR2 YYREEE (reference sequence). CDR3 sequence reads: CASRDSRIGATGELFF. The DNA for the CDR3 is TGTGCCAGCAGGGACAGCCGAATCGGTGCAACCGGGGAGCTGTTTTTT.

This chain connects TRBV11-2 to TRBJ1-2, with D perhaps TRBD1 (6 bases). The V gene lost 5 bases and the J gene lost 7 bases, with 14 bases spanning the gap. The CDR3 is made up of 13 amino acids. Germline V gene data show CDR1 as SGHAT and CDR2 as FQNNGV. The CDR3 DNA reads TGTGCCAGCAGCCCAGAGGGGGGGATTGGCTACACCTTC. Its protein is CASSPEGGIGYTF.

The V gene is TRBV30, the J gene TRBJ2-5; D is possibly TRBD1 (7 bases). Germline V gives CDR1 GTSNPN, CDR2 SVGIG (reference sequence). This CDR3 contains 14 residues. Trimming cost V 7 bases and J 5 bases, with 20 bases left between them. CDR3 sequence (DNA): TGTGCCTCCTCCCGAGCAGGGGGGTCGGAGACCCAGTACTTC. Residues: CASSRAGGSETQYF.